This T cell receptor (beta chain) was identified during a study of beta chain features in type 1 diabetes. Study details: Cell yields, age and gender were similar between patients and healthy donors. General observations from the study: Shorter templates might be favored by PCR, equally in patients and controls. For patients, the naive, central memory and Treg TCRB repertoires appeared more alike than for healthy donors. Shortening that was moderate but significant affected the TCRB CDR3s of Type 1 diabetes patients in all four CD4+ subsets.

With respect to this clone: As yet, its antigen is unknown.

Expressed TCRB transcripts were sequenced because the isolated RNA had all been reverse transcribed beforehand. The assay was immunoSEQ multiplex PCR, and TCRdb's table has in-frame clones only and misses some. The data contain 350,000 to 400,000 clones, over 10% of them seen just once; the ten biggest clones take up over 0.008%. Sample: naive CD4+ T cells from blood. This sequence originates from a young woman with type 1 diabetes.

The CDR3 nucleotides are TGTGCCAGCAGCTTAAAGACGTTAGCGAGGAATGAGCAGTTCTTC. Its protein product is CASSLKTLARNEQFF. The chain uses TRBV7-9 and TRBJ2-1; D possibly corresponds to TRBD2 (5 bases). CDR3 length equals 15 residues. The V end was cut by 2 bases, the J end by 7 bases, with 15 bases between. Germline CDR1 is SEHNR and CDR2 is FQNEAQ (reference sequence).